This T cell receptor (beta chain) appears in the sequencing data of a study of response to subunit inactivated influenza vaccine. Each CDR3 protein is one row after TCRdb ran MiXCR on the RT-PCR reads. The sample lists about 540,000 distinct CDR3 sequences; 20% to 25% were seen once. These data were likewise used in another study, on T cells expressing NK-cell markers. That report notes: Synthesis of TCR beta cDNA relied on 5'RACE template switching carrying UMIs.

Sequenced material: CD4+ T cells sorted from PBMCs, taken approximately 13 days after vaccination. The receptor's source is a man aged 45-65 years who received an inactivated influenza vaccine.

The CDR3 reads CAISSRRTGGSGANVLTF. As DNA, the CDR3 is TGTGCCATCAGTTCTCGTCGGACAGGGGGCTCTGGGGCCAACGTCCTGACTTTC. This chain joins TRBV10-3 and TRBJ2-6; 10 nucleotides line up with TRBD1. This CDR3 is 18 amino acids long. V shed 5 bases, J shed 0 bases, and the junction held 7 bases outside the gene matches. CDR1 ENHRY and CDR2 SYGVKD come from the germline V gene.